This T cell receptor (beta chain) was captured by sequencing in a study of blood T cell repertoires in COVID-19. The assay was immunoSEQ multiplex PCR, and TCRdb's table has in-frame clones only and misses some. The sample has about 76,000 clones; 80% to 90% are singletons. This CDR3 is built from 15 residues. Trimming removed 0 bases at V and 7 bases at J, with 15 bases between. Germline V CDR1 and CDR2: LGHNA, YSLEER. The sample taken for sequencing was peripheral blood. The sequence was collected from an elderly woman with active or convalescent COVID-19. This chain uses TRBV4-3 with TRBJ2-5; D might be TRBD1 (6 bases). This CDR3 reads CASSQERGQRGTQYF. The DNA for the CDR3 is TGCGCCAGCAGCCAAGAAAGGGGACAAAGGGGGACCCAGTACTTC.